The 16 T cell receptor beta chains in this list originate from one sample, sequenced in a study of blood T cell repertoires in COVID-19. Produced via immunoSEQ multiplex PCR; TCRdb's table is partial and in-frame only. The table records under 250,000 clones, around nine tenths of them present only once. The sample was PBMCs or T cells enriched from blood (not recorded which). The receptor source for this set is a woman in her thirties or forties who had been exposed to COVID-19.

The rearrangement uses TRBV7-3 and TRBJ2-2, with a possible D match to TRBD1 (6 bases). The V gene lost 2 bases and the J gene lost 4 bases, with 11 bases spanning the gap. This CDR3 contains 15 residues. Germline assignment: CDR1 SGHTA and CDR2 FQGTGA. CDR3: CASSLGGRGTGELFF. CDR3 DNA: TGTGCCAGCAGCTTAGGGGGCCGCGGCACCGGGGAGCTGTTTTTT.

The chain has TRBV27 and TRBJ1-5, with D tentatively TRBD1 (6 bases). This CDR3 comprises 14 residues. The V end lost 9 bases, the J end lost 1 base, and 13 bases lay between the germline ends. Per the germline V gene, CDR1 is MNHEY and CDR2 is SMNVEV (reference sequence). In DNA, the CDR3 is TGTGCCAGACCACAGGGAGTAAGCAATCAGCCCCAGCATTTT. Translating gives CARPQGVSNQPQHF.

The chain links TRBV10-2 to TRBJ2-7; 13 nucleotides line up with TRBD2. V lost 3 bases, J lost 4 bases, and 3 bases stayed unmatched. The CDR3 runs 15 residues. Germline-derived CDR1 and CDR2 are WSHSY and SAAADI. CDR3 amino acids: CASSERTSGSYEQYV. For the CDR3, the DNA is TGCGCCAGCAGTGAAAGGACTAGCGGGAGTTACGAGCAGTACGTC.

V gene TRBV6-4 combines with J gene TRBJ1-6; D ambiguous. The CDR3 consists of 14 residues. Germline V CDR1 and CDR2: MRHNA, SNTAGT. Trimming removed 4 bases at V and 3 bases at J, with 7 bases between. CDR3 sequence (DNA): TGTGCCAGCAGTGTTCGGTTCTATAATTCACCCCTCCACTTT. Translated: CASSVRFYNSPLHF.

J is TRBJ2-7 and V is TRBV5-4, with 10 positions matching TRBD2. The CDR3 sequence is 18 residues long. The V segment lost 3 bases and the J segment 1 base; nucleotides outside the gene matches: 13. Germline lookup yields CDR1 SGHNT and CDR2 YYREEE (reference sequence). CDR3: CASSYSASQRGGSYEQYF. The CDR3 nucleotides are TGTGCCAGCAGCTACTCGGCCAGCCAGCGGGGGGGGTCCTACGAGCAGTACTTC. The full variable domain, with the rest looked up from reference TRBV5-4 and TRBJ2-7, is ETGVTQSPTHLIKTRGQQVTLRCSSQSGHNTVSWYQQALGQGPQFIFQYYREEENGRGNFPPRFSGLQFPNYSSELNVNALELDDSALYLCASSYSASQRGGSYEQYFGPGTRLTVT.

The rearrangement joins TRBV12-3 or TRBV12-4 to TRBJ1-1, with a weak D call TRBD1 (5 bases). This CDR3 spans 13 amino acids. Trimming shortened V by 7 bases and J by 3 bases, and 12 bases separated the two germline ends. The CDR3 coding sequence is TGTGCCAGCACCGGCGCGGGGGACACTGAAGCTTTCTTT. Encoded protein: CASTGAGDTEAFF.

The chain employs TRBV18 and TRBJ2-3; no clear D. Trimming took 3 bases from V and 1 from J, leaving 11 bases between them. The CDR3 consists of 15 residues. Per the germline V gene, CDR1 is KGHSH and CDR2 is LQKENI. CDR3 coding DNA: TGTGCCAGCTCACCGAGCGATGGCCGCACAGATACGCAGTATTTT. Its protein product is CASSPSDGRTDTQYF.

The chain is built from TRBV11-3 and TRBJ1-4, with D hard to call. The CDR3 runs to 13 residues. V dropped 6 bases and J dropped 7 bases, with 12 bases sitting between them. Per germline, CDR1 SGHNT and CDR2 YENEEA. The DNA of the CDR3 is TGTGCCAGCAGTACCGGGTTGAGTGAAAAACTGTTTTTT. It encodes CASSTGLSEKLFF.

This clone was counted between two and nine times. The chain carries TRBV5-1 and TRBJ2-6; 10 nucleotides agree with TRBD1. CDR3 length: 18 residues. The germline gives CDR1 SGHRS, CDR2 YFSETQ. Trimming took 4 bases from V and 0 from J; bases not matched to a gene: 7. The CDR3 spells CASSIGTGVPSGANVLTF. In nucleotides, the CDR3 is TGCGCCAGCAGCATAGGGACAGGGGTTCCCTCTGGGGCCAACGTCCTGACTTTC.

The chain recombines TRBV6-6 with TRBJ2-1, with a possible D match to TRBD1 (6 bases). The CDR3 runs 11 residues. The V gene's germline CDR1 is MNHNY and CDR2 SVGAGI (reference sequence). The V end lost 7 bases, the J end lost 7 bases, and 8 bases lay between the germline ends. Here the CDR3 DNA reads TGTGCCAGCATGGGGGCAAATGAGCAGTTCTTC. It encodes CASMGANEQFF.

J is TRBJ2-2 and V is TRBV4-1; 7 bases agree with TRBD1. CDR1 MGHRA and CDR2 YSYEKL come from the germline V gene. V dropped 2 bases and J dropped 6; count of bases not matched to a gene: 9. CDR3 length equals 16 residues. In DNA form, the CDR3 reads TGCGCCAGCAGCCAACTCGGAAGGGGGCAGGCCGGGGAGCTGTTTTTT. Its protein is CASSQLGRGQAGELFF.

This chain joins TRBV5-4 and TRBJ2-3, with D hard to call. Germline V gene lookup returns CDR1 SGHNT and CDR2 YYREEE (reference sequence). The length of the CDR3 is 14 residues. Between the trimmed V and J ends, which lost 4 bases and 4 bases, there was a span of 13 bases. CDR3 protein: CASSPAWLADTQYF. The CDR3 DNA sequence: TGTGCCAGCAGCCCCGCATGGCTGGCAGATACGCAGTATTTT. The full variable domain, rest sourced from reference TRBV5-4 and TRBJ2-3, is ETGVTQSPTHLIKTRGQQVTLRCSSQSGHNTVSWYQQALGQGPQFIFQYYREEENGRGNFPPRFSGLQFPNYSSELNVNALELDDSALYLCASSPAWLADTQYFGPGTRLTVL.

The genes are TRBV14 and TRBJ2-4; TRBD2 agrees at 8 bases. The ends lost 3 bases at V and 1 base at J; junction bases unmatched: 8. Germline loops: CDR1 SGHDN, CDR2 FVKESK. CDR3 length: 17 residues. Here the CDR3 reads CASSHERGPGAKNIQYF. DNA for the CDR3: TGTGCCAGCAGCCACGAGCGGGGGCCTGGCGCCAAAAACATTCAGTACTTC.

J is TRBJ2-7 and V is TRBV5-1; TRBD1 agrees at 11 bases. CDR3 length: 14 residues. Losses at the gene ends were 4 bases for V and 3 bases for J; bases not matched to a gene: 3. CDR1 is SGHRS and CDR2 is YFSETQ in the germline V gene. The CDR3 here is CASSLGTGGYEQYF. Written as DNA, the CDR3 is TGCGCCAGCAGCCTAGGGACAGGGGGCTACGAGCAGTACTTC.

The DNA of the CDR3 is TGCAGCGCCCGGAGTGGGACAGCCTCCTACGAGCAGTACTTC. Its protein is CSARSGTASYEQYF. The chain couples TRBV29-1 to TRBJ2-7; TRBD1 matches at 7 bases. Germline assignment: CDR1 SQVTM and CDR2 ANQGSEA. This CDR3 has 14 amino acids. V lost 7 bases to trimming and J lost 0 bases; unmatched junction nucleotides: 9.

The rearrangement uses TRBV15 and TRBJ1-3; no clear D gene. Germline V gene lookup returns CDR1 LNHNV and CDR2 YYDKDF (reference sequence). This CDR3 has 13 amino acids. The V gene lost 1 base and the J gene lost 4 bases, with 5 bases spanning the gap. CDR3 bases: TGTGCCACCAGCAGAGTAGCGGGAAACACCATATATTTT. As protein: CATSRVAGNTIYF. Full variable domain (outside the CDR3, taken from reference TRBV15 and TRBJ1-3): DAMVIQNPRYQVTQFGKPVTLSCSQTLNHNVMYWYQQKSSQAPKLLFHYYDKDFNNEADTPDNFQSRRPNTSFCFLDIRSPGLGDTAMYLCATSRVAGNTIYFGEGSWLTVV.